What follows are 21 T cell receptor beta chains derived from one specimen sequenced in a study of T cell responses to AZD1222 COVID-19 vaccine. Sequencing used immunoSEQ multiplex PCR; TCRdb keeps in-frame clones, though not all of them. This table holds fewer than 85,000 clones, over 85% found once. This specimen was peripheral blood, taken on day 0 of AZD1222 vaccination. All receptors come from an adult in good health.

This chain joins TRBV7-9 and TRBJ1-3; D might be TRBD1 (5 bases). Germline values: CDR1 SEHNR, CDR2 FQNEAQ (reference sequence). The CDR3 loop spans 16 amino acids. Trimming removed 5 bases from V and 5 bases from J, with 19 bases in between. This chain's CDR3 is CASSAKLRVDRNTIYF. The CDR3 DNA follows: TGTGCCAGCAGCGCTAAACTCAGGGTGGATCGAAACACCATATATTTT.

This chain uses TRBV27 with TRBJ2-1; tentative D call: TRBD2 (5 bases). The CDR3 spans 13 residues. CDR1 is MNHEY, CDR2 SMNVEV, per germline (reference sequence). V was cut by 8 bases and J by 5 bases, with 13 bases left in between. The CDR3 DNA is TGTGCCAGCGAGGGTAGAGAAGACAATGAGCAGTTCTTC. Its protein product is CASEGREDNEQFF.

This rearrangement joins TRBV5-4 to TRBJ2-3; TRBD2 is a possible D gene (5 bases). The CDR3 covers 16 residues. Trimming pared 4 bases from V and 0 bases from J, leaving 15 bases between. Germline CDR1 reads SGHNT; CDR2 reads YYREEE (reference sequence). The chain's CDR3 is CASSALGRGSTDTQYF. Written as DNA, the CDR3 is TGTGCCAGCAGCGCCCTCGGACGGGGAAGCACAGATACGCAGTATTTT.

The rearrangement links TRBV6-5 to TRBJ2-1, with 11 nucleotides matching TRBD1. CDR3 length: 16 residues. Germline trimming cut 0 bases from V and 4 bases from J; bases unmatched to any gene: 2. Germline V gene lookup returns CDR1 MNHEY and CDR2 SVGAGI. CDR3 region: CASSYSGTGGYNEQFF. CDR3 coding DNA: TGTGCCAGCAGTTACTCCGGGACAGGGGGTTACAATGAGCAGTTCTTC.

The sample holds a few counts of this clone. This chain joins TRBV6-5 and TRBJ2-2, with 8 positions matching TRBD2. The length of the CDR3 is 14 residues. The J segment lost 5 bases and the V segment lost 7 bases, leaving 6 bases of the junction unmatched. The V gene's germline CDR1 is MNHEY and CDR2 SVGAGI. CDR3 sequence reads: CASTTRGGTGELFF. The CDR3 DNA reads TGTGCCAGCACCACCCGGGGGGGTACCGGGGAGCTGTTTTTT.

A remark on this clone: Within the sample, other DNA sequences also encode this same CDR3. This sequence joins TRBV7-9 and TRBJ1-5; 9 positions match TRBD1. Trimming took 5 bases from V and 2 from J; bases not matched to a gene: 4. CDR1 and CDR2 from the germline V gene are SEHNR and FQNEAQ (reference sequence). The CDR3 extends over 15 amino acids. The CDR3 sequence is CASSRDRVGNQPQHF. The DNA for the CDR3 is TGTGCCAGCAGCCGGGACAGGGTCGGCAATCAGCCCCAGCATTTT.

The chain employs TRBV4-1 and TRBJ1-3; TRBD1 matches 9 bases. The CDR3 loop spans 18 amino acids. Germline V lookup: CDR1 MGHRA, CDR2 YSYEKL. V trimming: 2 bases; J trimming: 5 bases; junction bases outside the gene matches: 13. CDR3 in amino acids: CASSQPVGQGRGRNTIYF. The CDR3 DNA reads TGCGCCAGCAGCCAACCCGTAGGACAGGGGCGAGGGAGAAACACCATATATTTT.

This chain joins TRBV29-1 and TRBJ2-7; 9 nucleotides agree with TRBD2. The V and J ends lost 8 bases and 7 bases, in that order; junction bases with no gene match: 24. There are 17 residues in the CDR3. The germline CDR1 and CDR2 sequences are SQVTM and ANQGSEA. The CDR3 nucleotides read TGCAGCACTTCAGGAGCGACGAGCGGGAGGTATCCGAAAGAGCAGTACTTC. The encoded protein is CSTSGATSGRYPKEQYF.

This clone came up a few times. V is TRBV7-8 and J is TRBJ2-5; 10 nucleotides align to TRBD1. The junction had 3 bases not matched to a gene; V was cut back by 5 bases and J by 3 bases. This CDR3 has 14 residues. Germline values: CDR1 SGHVS, CDR2 FQNEAQ. CDR3 nucleotides: TGTGCCAGCAGCCTGGGACAGGGGAAAGAGACCCAGTACTTC. Encoded protein: CASSLGQGKETQYF.

V usage is TRBV11-3 and J usage is TRBJ1-4; 9 positions agree with TRBD1. The germline V gene has CDR1 SGHNT and CDR2 YENEEA. With V trimmed by 5 bases and J by 6 bases, 7 bases remained unmatched. This CDR3 comprises 15 residues. CDR3 in DNA: TGTGCCAGCAGCACAAGACAGGGGGGCTATGAAAAACTGTTTTTT. Translation gives CASSTRQGGYEKLFF.

The chain is built from TRBV6-5 and TRBJ1-3; D unclear. Looked up from germline, CDR1 is MNHEY and CDR2 is SVGAGI. Trimming removed 6 bases at V and 2 bases at J, with 5 bases between. The CDR3 sequence is 12 residues long. The CDR3 reads CASRSTGNTIYF. As DNA, the CDR3 is TGTGCCAGCAGATCCACTGGAAACACCATATATTTT.

This chain links TRBV3-1 (or the pseudogene TRBV3-2) with TRBJ1-4; 8 bases fit TRBD1. J was trimmed by 4 bases and V by 8 bases; bases with no gene match: 3. Germline V gives CDR1 LGHDT, CDR2 YNNKEL (reference sequence). The CDR3 covers 13 residues. The CDR3 region is CASAGQGNEKLFF. The CDR3 DNA reads TGTGCCAGCGCCGGACAGGGTAATGAAAAACTGTTTTTT.

The chain couples TRBV5-1 to TRBJ1-1; D is undetermined. The CDR3 contains 13 residues. V was clipped by 4 bases and J by 0 bases, with 7 bases between them. Germline values: CDR1 SGHRS, CDR2 YFSETQ. CDR3 residues: CASSRSLNTEAFF. In DNA form, the CDR3 reads TGCGCCAGCAGCCGGTCGTTGAACACTGAAGCTTTCTTT.

CDR3 sequence reads: CASSGRGRETQYF. In DNA, the CDR3 is TGTGCCAGCAGCGGCAGGGGGCGGGAGACCCAGTACTTC. The chain joins TRBV5-8 to TRBJ2-5; 8 bases fit TRBD1. The germline V gene encodes CDR1 SGHTS and CDR2 YDEGEE. The CDR3 contains 13 residues. Trimming at V came to 4 bases and at J to 5 bases, leaving 4 bases not matched to a gene. The full variable domain, its missing parts supplied by reference TRBV5-8 and TRBJ2-5, is EAGVTQSPTHLIKTRGQQATLRCSPISGHTSVYWYQQALGLGLQFLLWYDEGEERNRGNFPPRFSGRQFPNYSSELNVNALELEDSALYLCASSGRGRETQYFGPGTRLLVL.

The rearrangement links TRBV5-1 to TRBJ1-2; D is uncertain. V was trimmed by 0 bases and J by 1 base, leaving 10 bases between them. The CDR3 covers 15 residues. CDR1 and CDR2 (germline): SGHRS, YFSETQ. CDR3 coding DNA: TGCGCCAGCAGCTTGGGAGGAGATTTTAACTATGGCTACACCTTC. Protein product: CASSLGGDFNYGYTF. Drawing the rest from reference TRBV5-1 and TRBJ1-2, the complete variable domain is KAGVTQTPRYLIKTRGQQVTLSCSPISGHRSVSWYQQTPGQGLQFLFEYFSETQRNKGNFPGRFSGRQFSNSRSEMNVSTLELGDSALYLCASSLGGDFNYGYTFGSGTRLTVV.

V and J are TRBV7-9 and TRBJ1-6, with TRBD1 matching 10 bases. This CDR3 spans 17 amino acids. Germline-derived CDR1 and CDR2 are SEHNR and FQNEAQ (reference sequence). Trimming took 5 bases from V and 10 from J; bases not matched to a gene: 14. CDR3 in amino acids: CASSLGTGVAPGSPLHF. The DNA for the CDR3 is TGTGCCAGCAGCCTAGGGACAGGGGTGGCTCCGGGCTCACCCCTCCACTTT.

This chain links TRBV6-5 with TRBJ2-5; D possibly corresponds to TRBD2 (6 bases). The germline V and J ends were trimmed by 0 bases and 5 bases, with 10 bases remaining between them. The CDR3 is made up of 14 amino acids. Germline V gene data show CDR1 as MNHEY and CDR2 as SVGAGI. The CDR3 DNA reads TGTGCCAGCAGTTACTCGATTGGGAGGGAGACCCAGTACTTC. Its translation is CASSYSIGRETQYF.

In the case of this clone: One end of the junction fails to match germline, which may point to a read error. The genes are TRBV7-9 and TRBJ2-7, with D hard to call. Germline lookup yields CDR1 SEHNR and CDR2 FQNEAQ (reference sequence). The CDR3 spans 14 residues. CDR3 sequence reads: CASIGLQSSYEQYF. CDR3 in DNA: TGTGCGAGCATCGGTCTACAGAGCTCCTACGAGCAGTACTTC.

This chain joins TRBV7-2 and TRBJ2-2; D ambiguous. Germline V CDR1 and CDR2: SGHTA, FQGNSA. The CDR3 extends over 14 amino acids. V lost 1 base and J lost 5, with 8 bases in between. This chain's CDR3 is CASSLEDFTGELFF. In nucleotides, the CDR3 is TGTGCCAGCAGCTTAGAAGACTTTACCGGGGAGCTGTTTTTT.

Only one count was recorded for this clone. The rearrangement joins TRBV11-2 to TRBJ1-1; unclear D gene. Germline loops: CDR1 SGHAT, CDR2 FQNNGV. This CDR3 comprises 14 residues. The V gene lost 1 base and the J gene lost 6 bases, with 12 bases spanning the gap. The CDR3 here is CASSLAGIRAEAFF. In DNA form, the CDR3 reads TGTGCCAGCAGCTTAGCAGGTATCCGCGCTGAAGCTTTCTTT.

The rearrangement joins TRBV2 to TRBJ1-2; D is unresolved. V was clipped by 3 bases and J by 2 bases, with 13 bases between them. CDR1 and CDR2 from the germline V gene are SNHLY and FYNNEI. This CDR3 has 15 amino acids. Here the CDR3 DNA reads TGTGCCAGCAGTGATTACAGAACTTACAACTATGGCTACACCTTC. Translation gives CASSDYRTYNYGYTF.